A selection of T cell receptor beta chains follows, all from one sample in a study of T cell responses to AZD1222 COVID-19 vaccine. Measured with immunoSEQ multiplex PCR; TCRdb has only the in-frame clones, and not every one. The table has about 150,000 clones, approximately 88% seen once. The sequencing used peripheral blood, collected on day 0 of AZD1222 vaccination. All receptors derive from an adult in good health. CDR3s include the opening cysteine and the closing phenylalanine or tryptophan. D genes are given only for firm matches. Clone size, where shown, is once, few, many, or a class for clones that have expanded.

D gene,CDR3 length,clone size,J gene,V gene,CDR3 protein,CDR3 DNA
-,11,-,TRBJ2-7,TRBV30,CAWSLGGEQYF,TGTGCCTGGAGTTTAGGGGGAGAGCAGTACTTC
TRBD2,15,-,TRBJ2-7,TRBV7-2,CASSLEVAGLYEQYF,TGTGCCAGCAGCTTAGAGGTAGCGGGCCTCTACGAGCAGTACTTC
TRBD2,13,-,TRBJ2-5,TRBV6-5,CASSYSVVAGEYF,TGTGCCAGCAGTTACTCGGTAGTCGCGGGAGAGTACTTC
-,15,-,TRBJ1-1,TRBV5-5,CASSTFDGPNTEAFF,TGTGCCAGCAGCACATTTGACGGGCCAAACACTGAAGCTTTCTTT
-,19,-,TRBJ2-6,TRBV12-2,CASRLAQVGKVSGANVLTF,TGTGCAAGTCGCTTAGCGCAGGTGGGTAAAGTTTCTGGGGCCAACGTCCTGACTTTC
-,13,-,TRBJ1-1,TRBV12-3/TRBV12-4,CASSLAGASRAFF,TGTGCCAGCAGTTTAGCAGGGGCTAGTAGGGCTTTCTTT
-,16,-,TRBJ2-7,TRBV7-2,CASSLDSGGVAYEQYF,TGTGCCAGCAGCTTAGATTCCGGGGGTGTAGCCTACGAGCAGTACTTC
TRBD1,14,-,TRBJ2-7,TRBV28,CASSRYGQAYEQYF,TGTGCCAGCAGTAGGTATGGACAGGCCTACGAGCAGTACTTC
-,12,once,TRBJ2-7,TRBV11-1,CASSLGTPEQYF,TGTGCCAGCAGCTTAGGGACACCCGAGCAGTACTTC
-,12,-,TRBJ2-1,TRBV6-5,CASSLRGGEQFF,TGTGCCAGCAGTCTGAGGGGTGGTGAGCAGTTCTTC
TRBD1,13,-,TRBJ1-2,TRBV5-6,CASSSDRGLGYTF,TGTGCCAGCAGCTCTGACAGGGGGCTTGGCTACACCTTC
-,14,-,TRBJ2-7,TRBV24-1,CATSDPGRTYEQYF,TGTGCCACCAGTGACCCTGGACGGACCTACGAGCAGTACTTC
TRBD1,16,-,TRBJ1-3,TRBV30,CAWSRTGPLSGNTIYF,TGTGCCTGGAGTCGGACAGGTCCTCTCTCTGGAAACACCATATATTTT
-,14,once,TRBJ1-1,TRBV4-1,CASSQVTGNTEAFF,TGCGCCAGCAGCCAAGTCACAGGGAACACTGAAGCTTTCTTT
-,13,-,TRBJ2-7,TRBV6-6,CASKVAGPRQQYF,TGTGCCAGCAAGGTGGCTGGGCCTAGACAACAGTACTTC
TRBD1,15,-,TRBJ1-5,TRBV5-8,CASSRDRTSNQPQHF,TGTGCCAGCAGCAGGGACAGGACAAGTAATCAGCCCCAGCATTTT
TRBD2,19,-,TRBJ2-7,TRBV5-1,CASSFRPTSGSWISYEQYF,TGCGCCAGCAGCTTTCGCCCCACTAGCGGGAGTTGGATCTCCTACGAGCAGTACTTC
TRBD2,16,few,TRBJ2-1,TRBV7-9,CASGPTSGFSYNEQFF,TGTGCCAGCGGACCCACTAGCGGCTTTTCCTACAATGAGCAGTTCTTC
TRBD2,13,-,TRBJ2-7,TRBV2,CASMKREGRGQYF,TGTGCCAGCATGAAGCGGGAGGGCCGAGGGCAGTACTTC
-,16,-,TRBJ1-5,TRBV6-2/TRBV6-3,CASSSLEGGDHQPQHF,TGTGCCAGCAGTTCCCTTGAAGGGGGAGACCATCAGCCCCAGCATTTT
-,13,-,TRBJ1-5,TRBV15,CATSVGGNQPQHF,TGTGCCACCAGCGTGGGGGGCAATCAGCCCCAGCATTTT
-,14,once,TRBJ2-7,TRBV19,CASSPLGAWHEQYF,TGTGCCAGTAGTCCTCTCGGGGCCTGGCACGAGCAGTACTTC